The following is a T cell receptor (beta chain) sequence with its context. The sample comes from a study of blood T cell repertoires in COVID-19. Across the whole study: The analysed material was cDNA or gDNA that came from T cells, B-cell-depleted T cells, or PBMCs.

CDR1 and CDR2 (germline): SGHTA, FQGNSA. This CDR3 region has 13 residues. V dropped 3 bases and J dropped 8; count of bases not matched to a gene: 4. Profiling relied on immunoSEQ multiplex PCR, and the TCRdb table lists in-frame clones only, not all of them. Among roughly 89,000 clones listed, about 82% were seen once. The source of this sequence is a woman aged 80 or over with acute or convalescent COVID-19. Sequenced sample: peripheral blood. The rearrangement links TRBV7-2 to TRBJ1-2; 9 bases line up with TRBD1. CDR3 in amino acids: CASSFDRGRGYTF. In DNA, the CDR3 is TGTGCCAGCAGCTTTGACAGGGGGAGAGGCTACACCTTC.